These T cell receptor beta chains were read from a single sample in a study of T cells in Graves' hyperthyroidism and ophthalmopathy. TCRdb reanalysed the multiplex PCR reads using MiXCR and keeps one entry per CDR3 protein. The data show 650,000 to 800,000 distinct CDR3 sequences, approximately 42% seen once. What was sequenced was peripheral blood or thyroid tissue (not recorded which). These receptors came from an adult man with Graves' disease, either hyperthyroidism or ophthalmopathy (not recorded which). Both conserved end residues are part of each CDR3. Size tells how often a clone was seen (once, few, many) or the class of an expanded clone, and some rows leave it out.

j_call	clone_size	v_call	cdr3_aa
TRBJ1-2	NA	TRBV10-3	CASSSSGTGVYGYTF
TRBJ2-5	NA	TRBV12-3/TRBV12-4	CASSLIGRGSETQYF
TRBJ2-5	many	TRBV29-1	CSVGGGGSYQETQYF
TRBJ1-5	many	TRBV10-3	CAISRSGDSNQPQHF
TRBJ1-3	many	TRBV15	CATSRGFSGNTIYF
TRBJ1-1	once	TRBV7-9	CASTVTGGITEAFF
TRBJ2-7	few	TRBV20-1	CSATSGGNSYEQYF
TRBJ1-4	few	TRBV12-3/TRBV12-4	CASSPQLATNEKLFF
TRBJ1-5	NA	TRBV12-3/TRBV12-4	CASSPQGSQPQHF
TRBJ2-7	once	TRBV12-3/TRBV12-4	CATGDQGYEQYF
NA	NA	TRBV10-3	CAIRAGGSYEQYF
TRBJ1-2	few	TRBV2	CASSEAGSGYTF
TRBJ1-2	few	TRBV5-1	CASSQTGGASYGYTF
TRBJ1-6	many	TRBV2	CASSHRSRSYNSPLHF
TRBJ1-5	NA	TRBV18	CASSPAGQPQHF
TRBJ1-4	NA	TRBV7-2	CASSNREGSIEKLFF
TRBJ1-2	many	TRBV10-3	CAISEGPGGPTNYGYTF
TRBJ1-2	NA	TRBV5-1	CASSRKGFGYTF
TRBJ1-6	many	TRBV12-3/TRBV12-4	CASSLEQRNSPLHF
NA	once	TRBV5-4	CASSLVLNEQFF
TRBJ1-5	NA	TRBV7-2	CASSTRQGSGQPQHF
TRBJ1-6	NA	TRBV25-1	CARSYSPLHF
TRBJ2-2	NA	TRBV7-9	CASSPRDHHTGELFF
TRBJ2-2	NA	TRBV24-1	CATRRGELFF
TRBJ2-7	NA	TRBV20-1	CSSARRAAGTASYEQYF
TRBJ2-7	NA	TRBV5-1	CASSVSQGGSYEQYF
TRBJ2-5	NA	TRBV7-6	CASSLEGSGAQYF
TRBJ1-1	few	TRBV20-1	CSARQGARTEAFF
TRBJ1-3	NA	TRBV2	CASSPQDSSGNTIYF
TRBJ2-7	NA	TRBV10-3	CATSTSGTYEQYF
TRBJ2-2	few	TRBV2	CASSDFGLNTGELFF
TRBJ2-5	NA	TRBV2	CASRKQGGWETQYF
TRBJ1-3	many	TRBV15	CATSRRGSGNTIYF
TRBJ2-7	few	TRBV7-6	CASSLGPGTSGRTTFYEQYF
TRBJ1-2	few	TRBV11-2	CASSLEAGGRGGYTF
TRBJ1-6	NA	TRBV10-3	CATRDRANSPPHF
TRBJ2-7	NA	TRBV20-1	CSASVGGEQYF
TRBJ1-5	NA	TRBV25-1	CASSESGQAQHF
TRBJ1-1	NA	TRBV28	CASNGQGWRAFF
TRBJ1-3	NA	TRBV5-4	CAARGLGNTIYF
TRBJ2-7	few	TRBV2	CASSEGTISYEQYF
TRBJ2-5	few	TRBV7-8	CASSPALGGKGETQYF
TRBJ1-6	NA	TRBV29-1	CSLALANSPLHF
TRBJ2-5	NA	TRBV19	CASTGQAGAQYF
TRBJ1-2	NA	TRBV4-1	CASSQDINRRYTF
TRBJ1-1	many	TRBV7-9	CASSPDGGTEAFF
TRBJ1-5	NA	TRBV24-1	CATSDAGTGGSRQPQHF
TRBJ1-1	NA	TRBV29-1	CSLREFDTEAFF
TRBJ2-7	NA	TRBV7-9	CASSYSGTEKHYEQYF